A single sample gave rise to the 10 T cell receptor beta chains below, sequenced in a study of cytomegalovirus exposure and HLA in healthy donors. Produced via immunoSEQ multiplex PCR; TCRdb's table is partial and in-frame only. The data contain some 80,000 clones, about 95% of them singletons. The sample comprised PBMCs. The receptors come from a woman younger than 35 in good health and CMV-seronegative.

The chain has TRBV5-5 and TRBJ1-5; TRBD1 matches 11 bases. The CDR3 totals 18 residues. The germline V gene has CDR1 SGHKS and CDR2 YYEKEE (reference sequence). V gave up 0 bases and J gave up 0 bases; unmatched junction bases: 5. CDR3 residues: CASSLGGTGGISNQPQHF. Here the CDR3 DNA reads TGTGCCAGCAGCTTGGGCGGGACAGGGGGTATTAGCAATCAGCCCCAGCATTTT.

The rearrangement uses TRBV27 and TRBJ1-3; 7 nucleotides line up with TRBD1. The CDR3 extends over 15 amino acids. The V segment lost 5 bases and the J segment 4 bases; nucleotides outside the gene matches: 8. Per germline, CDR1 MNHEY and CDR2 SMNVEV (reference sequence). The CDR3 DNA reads TGTGCCAGCAGTATGACAGGGTCTCCGGGAAACACCATATATTTT. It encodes CASSMTGSPGNTIYF.

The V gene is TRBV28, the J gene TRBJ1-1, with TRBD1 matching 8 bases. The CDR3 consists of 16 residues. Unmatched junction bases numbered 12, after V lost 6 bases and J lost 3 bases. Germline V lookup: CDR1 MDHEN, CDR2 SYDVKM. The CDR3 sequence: CASSQDRAFVYTEAFF. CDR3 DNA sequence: TGTGCCAGCAGCCAGGACAGGGCGTTTGTGTACACTGAAGCTTTCTTT.

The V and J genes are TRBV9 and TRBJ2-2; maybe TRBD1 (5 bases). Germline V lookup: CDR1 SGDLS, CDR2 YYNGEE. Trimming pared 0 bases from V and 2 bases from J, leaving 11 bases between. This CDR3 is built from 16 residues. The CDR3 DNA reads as TGTGCCAGCAGCGTAGGTCCAGGGTATAACACCGGGGAGCTGTTTTTT. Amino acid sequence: CASSVGPGYNTGELFF.

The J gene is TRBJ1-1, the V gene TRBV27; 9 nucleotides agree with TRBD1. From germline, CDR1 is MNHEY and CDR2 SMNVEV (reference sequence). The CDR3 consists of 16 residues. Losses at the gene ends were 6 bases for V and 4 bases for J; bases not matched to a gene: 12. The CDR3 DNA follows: TGTGCCAGCAGAAAAGGGACAGGGCGGCTCGGCACTGAAGCTTTCTTT. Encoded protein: CASRKGTGRLGTEAFF.

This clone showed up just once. This CDR3 reads CASHHGPSGNTIYF. The CDR3 coding sequence is TGTGCCAGTCATCATGGGCCCTCTGGAAACACCATATATTTT. The chain uses TRBV19 and TRBJ1-3, with D unresolved. V was clipped by 8 bases and J by 0 bases, with 11 bases between them. This CDR3 is built from 14 residues. Germline CDR1 reads LNHDA; CDR2 reads SQIVND (reference sequence).

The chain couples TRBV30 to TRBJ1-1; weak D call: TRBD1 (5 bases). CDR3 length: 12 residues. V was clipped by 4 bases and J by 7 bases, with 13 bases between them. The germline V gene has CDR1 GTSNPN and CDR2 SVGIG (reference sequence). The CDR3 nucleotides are TGTGCCTGGAACCGGCAGGGTCTTGAAGCTTTCTTT. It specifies CAWNRQGLEAFF.

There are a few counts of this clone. CDR3 DNA: TGTGCCAGCAGTTTATCGGGGGCGACAGGGATGCTGAGCTATGGCTACACCTTC. Amino acid sequence: CASSLSGATGMLSYGYTF. The chain combines TRBV27 with TRBJ1-2; 7 nucleotides line up with TRBD1. Germline V CDR1 and CDR2: MNHEY, SMNVEV (reference sequence). The V segment lost 0 bases and the J segment 4 bases; nucleotides outside the gene matches: 14. This CDR3 has 18 residues.

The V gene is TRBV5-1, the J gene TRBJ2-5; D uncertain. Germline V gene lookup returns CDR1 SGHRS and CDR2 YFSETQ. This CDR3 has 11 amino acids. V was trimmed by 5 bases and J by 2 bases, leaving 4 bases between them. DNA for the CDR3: TGCGCCAGCAGTCAGCAAGAGACCCAGTACTTC. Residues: CASSQQETQYF.

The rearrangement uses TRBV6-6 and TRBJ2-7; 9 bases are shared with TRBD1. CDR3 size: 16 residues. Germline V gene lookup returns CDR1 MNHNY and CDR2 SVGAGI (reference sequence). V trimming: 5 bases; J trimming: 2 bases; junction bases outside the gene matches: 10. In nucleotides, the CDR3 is TGTGCCAGCAGTCGAAACAGGGGGCCCCCAACCTACGAGCAGTACTTC. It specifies CASSRNRGPPTYEQYF.